Each of the 30 T cell receptor beta chains below was sequenced from the same sample in a study of blood T cell repertoires in COVID-19. Sequencing used immunoSEQ multiplex PCR; TCRdb keeps in-frame clones, though not all of them. In the table there are approximately 300,000 clones, about 89% of which are singletons. The source material was peripheral blood. These receptors all come from a man in his forties with acute or convalescent COVID-19.

The CDR3 here is CASTRVKYRVCEKLFF. CDR3 DNA: TGTGCCAGCACCAGGGTAAAGTACAGGGTTTGTGAAAAACTGTTTTTT. The genes are TRBV21-1 and TRBJ1-4; the table assigns TRBD1, which was not confirmed against the DNA. TRBV21-1 is marked as a pseudogene. The CDR3 totals 16 residues.

This sequence joins TRBV5-1 and TRBJ1-1; TRBD1 agrees at 7 bases. J lost 7 bases, V lost 2 bases, and 8 bases had no gene match. Germline CDR1 SGHRS, CDR2 YFSETQ. The CDR3 has 14 amino acids. The CDR3 DNA sequence: TGCGCCAGCAGCTTAAACAGGGGAAAGGGTGAAGCTTTCTTT. This codes for CASSLNRGKGEAFF. Based on the CDR3 plus reference TRBV5-1 and TRBJ1-1, the full variable domain is KAGVTQTPRYLIKTRGQQVTLSCSPISGHRSVSWYQQTPGQGLQFLFEYFSETQRNKGNFPGRFSGRQFSNSRSEMNVSTLELGDSALYLCASSLNRGKGEAFFGQGTRLTVV.

The chain joins TRBV12-3 or TRBV12-4 to TRBJ2-1; TRBD2 aligns across 11 bases. The trim removed 5 bases at V and 15 bases at J, leaving 9 bases unmatched. There are 13 residues in the CDR3. The CDR3 is CASSTTSGVGRFF. CDR3 in DNA: TGTGCCAGCAGTACGACTAGCGGGGTCGGTCGGTTCTTC.

The V and J genes are TRBV13 and TRBJ1-5; 9 nucleotides agree with TRBD1. Trimming at V came to 5 bases and at J to 6 bases, leaving 5 bases not matched to a gene. Germline V gene sequence: CDR1 PRHDT, CDR2 FYEKMQ (reference sequence). The CDR3 has 14 amino acids. The DNA of the CDR3 is TGTGCCAGCAGCAGGGGACAGGGAAGTCAGCCCCAGCATTTT. This translates into CASSRGQGSQPQHF.

V is TRBV24-1 and J is TRBJ1-2; possible D gene TRBD1, 5 bases. The CDR3 consists of 13 residues. The germline V and J ends were trimmed by 1 base and 6 bases, with 8 bases remaining between them. Germline CDR1 KGHDR, CDR2 SFDVKD. The CDR3: CATSDFPGHGYTF. The CDR3 DNA is TGTGCCACCAGTGATTTCCCAGGGCATGGCTACACCTTC.

CDR3 protein: CASSLTGGGDGNQPQHF. DNA of the CDR3: TGTGCCAGCAGCCTAACCGGCGGGGGGGATGGCAATCAGCCCCAGCATTTT. This rearrangement joins TRBV7-9 to TRBJ1-5; perhaps TRBD1 as D (5 bases). The germline V gene encodes CDR1 SEHNR and CDR2 FQNEAQ (reference sequence). Between the trimmed V and J ends, which lost 5 bases and 2 bases, there was a span of 19 bases. The CDR3 contains 17 residues.

The CDR3 DNA follows: TGCAGCGTTGGACTAGCGGGGGGATTGGCAGATACGCAGTATTTT. Translating gives CSVGLAGGLADTQYF. The chain carries TRBV29-1 and TRBJ2-3, with 13 bases lining up with TRBD2. V shed 4 bases and J 4 bases; nucleotides not matched to a gene: 5. The CDR3 has 15 amino acids. CDR1 and CDR2 (germline): SQVTM, ANQGSEA.

The chain couples TRBV3-1 (or the pseudogene TRBV3-2) to TRBJ1-1; 7 positions match TRBD1. The CDR3 has 13 residues. Trimming took 4 bases from V and 2 from J; bases not matched to a gene: 1. CDR1 is LGHDT, CDR2 YNNKEL, per germline (reference sequence). The CDR3 reads CASSRDRNTEAFF. CDR3 sequence (DNA): TGTGCCAGCAGCCGGGACAGAAACACTGAAGCTTTCTTT.

This chain uses TRBV18 with TRBJ2-2; D perhaps matches TRBD2 (6 bases). V lost 0 bases to trimming and J lost 0 bases, with 8 bases between them. Per germline, CDR1 KGHSH and CDR2 LQKENI. The CDR3 covers 16 residues. CDR3 amino acids: CASSPPSGSNTGELFF. CDR3 sequence (DNA): TGTGCCAGCTCACCACCGAGCGGGTCGAACACCGGGGAGCTGTTTTTT.

The chain combines TRBV7-6 with TRBJ2-2; D is undetermined. V was clipped by 2 bases and J by 0 bases, with 7 bases between them. Germline loops: CDR1 SGHVS, CDR2 FNYEAQ. The CDR3 contains 15 residues. The CDR3 sequence: CASSLNRANTGELFF. The CDR3 DNA follows: TGTGCCAGCAGCTTAAACAGAGCGAACACCGGGGAGCTGTTTTTT. The entire variable domain, with the rest obtained from reference TRBV7-6 and TRBJ2-2, is as follows: GAGVSQSPRYKVTKRGQDVALRCDPISGHVSLYWYRQALGQGPEFLTYFNYEAQQDKSGLPNDRFSAERPEGSISTLTIQRTEQRDSAMYRCASSLNRANTGELFFGEGSRLTVL.

The table lists this clone with a count of one. The V call is TRBV18, the J call TRBJ1-5, with a tentative D call TRBD1 (6 bases). Germline values: CDR1 KGHSH, CDR2 LQKENI. V lost 4 bases, J lost 6 bases, and 10 bases lay in between. The CDR3 is made up of 13 amino acids. CDR3 DNA: TGTGCCAGCTCACTGGACAGTCTTCAGCCCCAGCATTTT. This sequence encodes CASSLDSLQPQHF.

This chain joins TRBV11-2 and TRBJ1-2, with D possibly being TRBD1 (5 bases). The CDR3 length is 14 residues. CDR1 and CDR2 from the germline V gene are SGHAT and FQNNGV. V was pared by 3 bases and J by 4 bases, with 12 bases between. As DNA, the CDR3 is TGTGCCAGCAGCTTTGGTCCGGGGGTCTATGGCTACACCTTC. Protein sequence: CASSFGPGVYGYTF.

The V call is TRBV2, the J call TRBJ2-3; no firm D call. The germline CDR1 and CDR2 sequences are SNHLY and FYNNEI. Trimming removed 9 bases at V and 2 bases at J, with 12 bases between. The CDR3 sequence is 13 residues long. The CDR3 is CASGERYTDTQYF. CDR3 DNA: TGTGCCAGTGGCGAGCGATACACAGATACGCAGTATTTT. Filled out from reference TRBV2 and TRBJ2-3, the complete variable domain reads EPEVTQTPSHQVTQMGQEVILRCVPISNHLYFYWYRQILGQKVEFLVSFYNNEISEKSEIFDDQFSVERPDGSNFTLKIRSTKLEDSAMYFCASGERYTDTQYFGPGTRLTVL.

The rearrangement uses TRBV5-1 and TRBJ2-3; TRBD2 matches 7 bases. Unmatched junction bases numbered 13, after V lost 4 bases and J lost 2 bases. The CDR3 runs to 17 residues. Germline V lookup: CDR1 SGHRS, CDR2 YFSETQ. CDR3 sequence reads: CASSPAIDGGFTDTQYF. For the CDR3, the DNA is TGCGCCAGCAGCCCGGCCATAGACGGGGGGTTCACAGATACGCAGTATTTT. The whole variable domain, filled in from reference TRBV5-1 and TRBJ2-3, reads KAGVTQTPRYLIKTRGQQVTLSCSPISGHRSVSWYQQTPGQGLQFLFEYFSETQRNKGNFPGRFSGRQFSNSRSEMNVSTLELGDSALYLCASSPAIDGGFTDTQYFGPGTRLTVL.

V is TRBV30 and J is TRBJ2-7; TRBD1 agrees at 7 bases. There are 16 residues in the CDR3. Germline values: CDR1 GTSNPN, CDR2 SVGIG (reference sequence). Germline trimming cut 1 base from V and 5 bases from J; bases unmatched to any gene: 14. CDR3 sequence (DNA): TGTGCCTGGAGTGCCCCTACAGGGGTTGGAGTAAACGAGCAGTACTTC. Translation: CAWSAPTGVGVNEQYF.

The CDR3 region has the DNA TGTGCCAGCAGCTTAGAGGGGGGGTCAATTTCACCCCTCCACTTT. Amino acid sequence: CASSLEGGSISPLHF. The genes are TRBV7-6 and TRBJ1-6; TRBD1 might be the D (6 bases). This CDR3 has 15 amino acids. CDR1 is SGHVS, CDR2 FNYEAQ, per germline. The V end lost 1 base, the J end lost 9 bases, and 13 bases lay between the germline ends.

V usage is TRBV7-2 and J usage is TRBJ2-7; 9 nucleotides line up with TRBD2. CDR3 length: 14 amino acids. With V trimmed by 2 bases and J by 1 base, 0 bases remained unmatched. Germline values: CDR1 SGHTA, CDR2 FQGNSA. The chain's CDR3 is CASSLSGGSYEQYF. The CDR3 DNA follows: TGTGCCAGCAGCTTAAGCGGGGGGTCCTACGAGCAGTACTTC.

This chain joins TRBV20-1 and TRBJ1-1; no firm D call. Trimming took 3 bases from V and 1 from J, leaving 12 bases between them. This CDR3 is 14 amino acids long. The germline V gene has CDR1 DFQATT and CDR2 SNEGSKA (reference sequence). The CDR3 sequence is CSASAGFQNTEAFF. The CDR3 coding sequence is TGCAGTGCTAGTGCCGGGTTCCAGAACACTGAAGCTTTCTTT.

This chain links TRBV3-1 (or the pseudogene TRBV3-2) with TRBJ1-2; D is perhaps TRBD1 (5 bases). Germline assignment: CDR1 LGHDT and CDR2 YNNKEL (reference sequence). V shed 0 bases and J shed 6 bases, with 14 bases lying between them. CDR3 length equals 15 residues. The CDR3, as DNA: TGTGCCAGCAGCCAAGATCGTTGGGCAGGGAATGGCTACACCTTC. Its protein is CASSQDRWAGNGYTF.

The rearrangement joins TRBV6-5 to TRBJ1-2; a possible D gene is TRBD1 (6 bases). Germline CDR1 is MNHEY and CDR2 is SVGAGI. This CDR3 has 15 residues. V lost 10 bases and J 4 bases, leaving 22 bases between the germline ends. The CDR3 is CAIESRDTLSYGYTF. The CDR3 DNA follows: TGTGCCATAGAATCCCGGGACACCTTATCCTATGGCTACACCTTC.

This clone was seen only once. The chain uses TRBV5-4 and TRBJ2-1; the match to TRBD2 covers 7 bases. Unmatched junction bases numbered 9, after V lost 4 bases and J lost 2 bases. Germline V gene lookup returns CDR1 SGHNT and CDR2 YYREEE (reference sequence). The CDR3 spans 16 residues. CDR3 DNA: TGTGCCAGCAGCCCAGCCGCGGGGGACGCCTACAATGAGCAGTTCTTC. It is translated as CASSPAAGDAYNEQFF.

V usage is TRBV7-6 and J usage is TRBJ2-7; D gene unclear. Germline V gene lookup returns CDR1 SGHVS and CDR2 FNYEAQ. With 8 bases removed from V and 6 bases from J, the gap between germline ends came to 14 bases. This CDR3 is 12 amino acids long. Here the CDR3 DNA reads TGTGCCAGCTCGCCGGTCGAGAGCGAGCAGTACTTC. This encodes CASSPVESEQYF.

The genes are TRBV7-3 and TRBJ2-1, with TRBD2 identical over 8 bases. CDR3 length equals 15 residues. Germline V gene data show CDR1 as SGHTA and CDR2 as FQGTGA. V lost 2 bases, J lost 2 bases, and 2 bases stayed unmatched. The CDR3 DNA is TGTGCCAGCAGCTTAGCGGGGGGCGCCTACAATGAGCAGTTCTTC. It translates to CASSLAGGAYNEQFF.

V usage is TRBV2 and J usage is TRBJ1-3; D gene uncertain. V lost 4 bases, J lost 4 bases, and 17 bases lay in between. The germline CDR1 and CDR2 sequences are SNHLY and FYNNEI. This CDR3 spans 16 amino acids. CDR3 sequence (DNA): TGTGCCAGCAGTGTCCCCCCACCGGGGTCCGGAAACACCATATATTTT. This gives the protein CASSVPPPGSGNTIYF.

This chain connects TRBV20-1 to TRBJ2-1; D is ambiguous. V was pared by 5 bases and J by 7 bases, with 9 bases between. The germline V gene encodes CDR1 DFQATT and CDR2 SNEGSKA (reference sequence). The CDR3 is 11 residues long. CDR3 sequence (DNA): TGCAGTGCTCGAGCTCTAAATGAGCAGTTCTTC. Translation gives CSARALNEQFF.

The V and J genes are TRBV5-1 and TRBJ2-6; tentatively, D is TRBD1 (6 bases). V was clipped by 3 bases and J by 0 bases, with 10 bases between them. CDR3 length equals 16 residues. The germline gives CDR1 SGHRS, CDR2 YFSETQ. Here the CDR3 DNA reads TGCGCCAGCAGCTCAGGGGTTAACTCTGGGGCCAACGTCCTGACTTTC. Its protein product is CASSSGVNSGANVLTF.

J is TRBJ2-7 and V is TRBV7-9, with D tentatively TRBD1 (5 bases). The ends were cut back, 2 bases at V and 3 bases at J, with 14 bases in the middle. The germline CDR1 and CDR2 sequences are SEHNR and FQNEAQ (reference sequence). The CDR3 length is 15 residues. CDR3 region: CASSLKGVGIYEQYF. DNA for the CDR3: TGTGCCAGCAGCTTAAAAGGGGTGGGGATCTACGAGCAGTACTTC.

V is TRBV6-5 and J is TRBJ1-1; 7 bases match TRBD1. The V gene's germline CDR1 is MNHEY and CDR2 SVGAGI. Trimming cost V 0 bases and J 0 bases; bases outside gene matches: 1. This CDR3 comprises 15 residues. The CDR3 region has the DNA TGTGCCAGCAGTTACTCAGGGGGCATGAACACTGAAGCTTTCTTT. Encoded protein: CASSYSGGMNTEAFF.

The genes are TRBV27 and TRBJ1-2; TRBD1 aligns across 8 bases. Germline V gene lookup returns CDR1 MNHEY and CDR2 SMNVEV (reference sequence). The CDR3 is 14 amino acids. With 0 bases clipped from V and 8 bases from J, the junction kept 5 bases outside the gene matches. This CDR3 reads CASSLSRTGQGYTF. CDR3 sequence (DNA): TGTGCCAGCAGTTTATCTCGGACAGGGCAGGGCTACACCTTC.

This chain connects TRBV5-4 to TRBJ2-3; no reliable D call. This CDR3 has 14 residues. V lost 6 bases to trimming and J lost 4 bases, with 15 bases between them. Germline V gene data show CDR1 as SGHNT and CDR2 as YYREEE (reference sequence). The CDR3 loop reads CASTGASVADTQYF. CDR3 in DNA: TGTGCCAGCACCGGTGCGTCGGTCGCAGATACGCAGTATTTT.